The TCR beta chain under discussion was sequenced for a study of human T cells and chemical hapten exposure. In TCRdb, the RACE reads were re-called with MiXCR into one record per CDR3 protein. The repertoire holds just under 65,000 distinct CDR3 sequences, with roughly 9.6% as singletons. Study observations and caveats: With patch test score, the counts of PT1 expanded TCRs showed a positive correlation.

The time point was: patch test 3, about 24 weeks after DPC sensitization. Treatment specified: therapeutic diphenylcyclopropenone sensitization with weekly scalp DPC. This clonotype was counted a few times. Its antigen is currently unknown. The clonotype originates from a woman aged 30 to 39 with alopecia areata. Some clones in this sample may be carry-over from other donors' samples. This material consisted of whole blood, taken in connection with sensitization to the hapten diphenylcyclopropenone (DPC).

In DNA, the CDR3 is TGTGCCAGCAGTTACTCCCGACTGGTCACCGGGGAGCTGTTTTTT. Its protein product is CASSYSRLVTGELFF. This chain joins TRBV6-2 or TRBV6-3 and TRBJ2-2; the D is unclear. Trimming pared 0 bases from V and 4 bases from J, leaving 9 bases between. The CDR3 is made up of 15 amino acids. The V gene's germline CDR1 is MNHEY and CDR2 SVGEGT.